This TCR beta chain derives from a study of Ad26.COV2.S vaccination and SARS-CoV-2 variants (dated by TCRdb to 2020 to 2023). For the wider study: Vaccine-arm donors were drawn from COV1001, a multicentre, randomized, double-blind, placebo-controlled phase I-IIa trial of Ad26.COV2.S in healthy adults. Ad26.COV2.S was given intramuscularly at 5x10^10 or 1x10^11 viral particles, as a single shot or as two shots 56 days apart. Sequencing of the TCRbeta repertoire served to evaluate the specificity and breadth of SARS-CoV-2-reactive T cell receptors following Ad26.COV2.S vaccination. The TCR-sequenced set comprised about 30 samples: approximately 19 Ad26.COV2.S vaccine recipients, 5 placebo recipients and 8 SARS-CoV-2 convalescent individuals. Participants in the trial were split at random into five groups of five each, receiving low-dose or high-dose Ad26.COV2.S once or twice, or else placebo on both occasions. Investigators did not know the trial group allocation while performing experiments and assessing outcomes.

The paper as a whole reports these results and caveats: Compared with placebo recipients, Ad26.COV2.S recipients showed higher spike-specific TCR breadth (P = 0.0014). After vaccination, spike-specific CD8+ and CD4+ T cell responses were reported to show substantial breadth. Comparing responses between vaccine doses or regimens was not something the study was powered to do. Vaccine and placebo recipients had comparable non-spike TCR breadth, which fits with the vaccine containing only spike. The authors noted that the TCR breadth and depth analyses may have underestimated total T cell responses.

The table lists this clone with a few counts. Its target antigen remains unknown. No much larger clonotype is one base removed from it; base qualities were not supplied. CDR1 and CDR2 are drawn from the germline V gene: MNHEY, SVGAGI. At the junction V is shortened by 5 bases and J by 8 bases, with 19 bases in between. From its cysteine to its phenylalanine, the CDR3 spans 15 amino acids. Of the read, only the CDR3 DNA is kept; its 45 bases are in frame from base 1. TCRbeta CDR3 regions were sequenced with the immunoSEQ Assay. After extraction, genomic DNA underwent amplification by bias-controlled multiplex PCR, followed by high-throughput sequencing. In the paper's pipeline: To quantify the absolute abundance of each unique TCRbeta CDR3 region, sequences were collapsed and filtered. Usable DNA was measured by amplifying reference genes present in all nucleated cells, and TCRbeta template counts were normalized to that usable DNA to estimate T cell fraction. Repertoire TCRs were annotated as SARS-CoV-2-specific when V gene, CDR3 amino acid sequence and J gene were exactly matched to a known reactive TCR set. MIRA supplied the reference SARS-CoV-2 TCR set, which was filtered for enrichment in COVID-19-positive ImmuneCODE repertoires so that public or cross-reactive TCRs were removed. Using the MIRA antigens, annotated TCRs were further analysed by specific ORF or by position within an ORF. Depth was the summed frequency of annotated unique rearrangements, while breadth was defined as annotated unique rearrangements over total unique productive rearrangements. Two-sided Wilcoxon rank-sum tests were used to compare TCR breadth between groups. Drawn from immuneACCESS, this table holds only the in-frame rearrangements with V and J called that TCRdb kept. Clones are partly lost; checked studies trace under half to an unresolved V gene and leave the rest unexplained. V and J calls and clone size come straight from that table; D and trimming were deduced from the DNA. This sample comprises roughly 380,000 clones, roughly 84% of them detected only once. Clones ranked in the top ten supply roughly 3.2% of the sample.

The treatment or condition label corresponds to: around 19 received Ad26.COV2.S at low or high dose, single or two shots; a few received placebo; per-sample allocation not given. Repertoires of vaccine and placebo recipients were sequenced from samples taken on day 63 after the first injection. In Cohort 1b, some 25 adults aged 18-55 years were enrolled at a single site in Boston, USA, between 29 July and 7 August 2020. Ad26.COV2.S consisted of a replication-incompetent adenovirus type 26 vector by which a prefusion-stabilized SARS-CoV-2 spike protein from the original Wuhan strain was expressed. This chain joins TRBV6-5 to TRBJ1-3, with a weak D call of TRBD1 (6 bases match). This clonotype was sampled from a person between 18 and 59 years old who received the Ad26.COV2.S COVID-19 vaccine or a placebo. Sequenced here: peripheral blood, sampled in a trial of Ad26.COV2.S vaccine versus placebo. The sequence in DNA is TGTGCCAGCAGTACGATGACAGGTCTCGGATACACCATATATTTT. Its amino acids are CASSTMTGLGYTIYF.